This T cell receptor (beta chain) was sequenced during a study of T cell responses to AZD1222 COVID-19 vaccine (dated by TCRdb to about 2021). With regard to the full study: A total of approximately 250 trial participants underwent TCR sequencing, of whom 207 had received two doses of AZD1222 and around 25 had received two doses of the MenACWY control vaccine. Trial participants were enrolled by age into 18-55, 56-69 and 70-plus year subgroups, with approximately 150, 30 and 60 TCR-sequenced participants respectively. What the authors observed across the whole study: Conclusions about previously exposed vaccinees are limited, since just five or six AZD1222 recipients were seropositive for SARS-CoV-2 at baseline. Reportedly, close to half of the unique spike-specific TCRs recognized epitopes lying outside the regions that are mutated in the B.1.351 and B.1.1.7 variants. The 56-69-year group was small, and its depth increase did not reach significance, likely because of low power. Participants were mostly white British, with more females than males. The authors suggested clonal diversity may have been underestimated. A significant rise in spike-specific TCR breadth and depth was observed after two AZD1222 doses relative to day 0 and relative to MenACWY recipients. Because no samples from the day 14 peak response were available, repertoires could be characterized only after the peak T cell response. Vaccine-associated CD4 TCRs spanned the whole spike protein, with dominant responses in regions 160-218 and 743-854.

The time point label for this specimen denotes: about 28 days (+/-7) after the second vaccine dose. Because spike-specific TCR depth and breadth did not differ between the two schedules, AZD1222 recipients who got a second dose at roughly 4 weeks were pooled with those who got a second dose at roughly 12 weeks. Samples from vaccinated people were obtained from the UK trials COV001 and COV002, which included a single-blind randomized controlled phase 2/3 trial of AZD1222 (ChAdOx1 nCoV-19) in healthy adults. Trial participant PBMC samples were collected at day 0 and day 28 after the second dose for TCRbeta chain sequencing. Concerning this clone itself: Its specific antigen is unknown. No quality values exist for individual bases; no much larger clone is one base distant.

The CDR3 regions of human TCRbeta chains were analyzed by immunosequencing. For the original study's pipeline: Repertoire TCRs were checked for matches against a reference library of SARS-CoV-2-specific TCRs that had been generated using the MIRA antigen-specificity platform. Breadth meant the fraction of unique TCRs that were SARS-CoV-2-associated, whereas depth meant the fraction of total T cells that were SARS-CoV-2-associated. Using the MIRA data, each spike-specific TCR was assigned both to the spike region to which the TCR was reactive and to a CD4 or CD8 class. Log10-transformed breadth and depth values were compared by one-way ANOVA with Sidak's multiple comparisons tests. TCRdb provides this immuneACCESS table in a form limited to in-frame rearrangements. Some clones are lacking; in checked studies, under half of them reflect an unresolved V gene, and why the rest are absent is not known. That table is the source of V, J and clone size, and D and trimming were worked out from the DNA. A total of about 86,000 clones appear in this sample, almost 90% of them only once. 6.9% of the sample comes from the top ten.

The clonotype comes from an adult who received the AZD1222 COVID-19 vaccine. Sequencing was performed on peripheral blood, taken 28 days after the second AZD1222 dose.

The DNA sequence is TGTGCCAGCAGCCCGCACAAAAGGAACACTGAAGCTTTCTTT. The encoded protein is CASSPHKRNTEAFF. The chain employs TRBV7-9 and TRBJ1-1, with no D gene named confidently. Via the germline V gene (reference sequence), CDR1 is SEHNR and CDR2 FQNEAQ. Trimming takes 5 bases from V and 1 base from J, and the germline ends sit 11 bases apart. The CDR3 holds 14 amino acids from the cysteine to the phenylalanine. Only CDR3 DNA remains: 42 bases, in frame from the first base.